This paragraph covers one T cell receptor (beta chain) sequence. Its antigen is not yet known. Qualities for individual bases were not recorded, and no much larger clone is one base off. Participants in the prospective study were enrolled through a virtual design, were aged 18 to 89 years, and lived in roughly 26 United States geographic areas. Cohort assignment in the prospective study relied on participant-reported clinical history from a screening survey and a study questionnaire. ImmuneRACE Cohort 3 recovered participants were defined by two consecutive negative NP/OP PCR tests, healthcare professional clearance, or symptom resolution. In the prospective study, whole blood, serum and a nasopharyngeal or oropharyngeal swab were collected from each participant by mobile phlebotomists. Additional blood draws and questionnaires over an approximately two-month period could optionally be provided by prospective study participants. Prospective study blood samples were shipped either frozen or at room temperature before DNA extraction.

This entry comes from a study of blood T cell repertoires in COVID-19 (dated by TCRdb to 2018 to 2020). In terms of the full investigation: Samples from collaborators originated in the United States, Italy and Spain and spanned both the acute and convalescent phases of COVID-19. The material from the prospective study consisted of cDNA or gDNA derived from T cells, B-cell-depleted T cells, or PBMCs. Deeply sampled blood TCRbeta repertoires from subjects exposed to, actively infected with, or recovered from COVID-19 were included in the dataset. The repertoires were released in a freely available public database meant as a resource for research on the immune response to SARS-CoV-2. Samples were obtained from the ongoing ImmuneRACE study (first 160 participants) and from approximately 1,200 subjects provided by 6 global collaborators. Nearly every sample came with metadata listing a de-identified subject ID, COVID-19 status, age in years and sex. Where available, HLA class I and class II types were taken from metadata supplied by the sample provider and were not determined by assay-based typing. What the work shows at the level of the full study, not this receptor alone: The amount of clinical and demographic metadata varied by source and participant and was provided uncurated.

V is trimmed back by 1 base and J by 4 bases, and the junction contains 10 bases that no gene match accounts for. The CDR3 contains 19 residues, cysteine and phenylalanine counted. Kept here is only the CDR3 DNA, which spans 57 bases and is read in frame from base 1. In the germline V gene, CDR1 corresponds to MDHEN and CDR2 to SYDVKM. The immunoSEQ Assay, a bias-controlled multiplex PCR, was used to amplify TCRbeta CDR3 regions from genomic DNA. Per the source publication's procedure: The number of nucleated cells in each sample was estimated by amplification of reference gene primers within the assay. To quantify the absolute abundance of each unique TCRbeta CDR3 rearrangement, sequence reads were collapsed and filtered. For each sample, productive Simpson clonality was calculated as the square root of Simpson's diversity index across productive rearrangements. Here the immuneACCESS table is served through TCRdb, limited to in-frame sequences with V and J called. Missing clones are a known gap in these copies; in checked studies unresolved V genes cover under half, and the rest lacks a known reason. V and J calls and clone size are copied from that table; D and trimming were computed from the DNA. The sample table holds just over 350,000 clones, of which roughly 87% were seen once. The ten biggest clones cover under 3% of the sample.

The sequencing input was PBMCs or T cells enriched from blood (not recorded which). The sequence came from a woman in her 30s who had recovered from COVID-19. The rearranged chain carries TRBV28 and TRBJ1-4; 12 middle bases align to TRBD1. The sequence in DNA is TGTGCCAGCAGTTTATTAAGGGGGACAGGGGGCGCCCTTAATGAAAAACTGTTTTTT. It is translated as CASSLLRGTGGALNEKLFF.